This TCR beta chain was captured in a study of T cells after yellow fever vaccination. MiXCR, applied by TCRdb to the 5' RACE reads, yields one record per CDR3 protein. The table lists about 260,000 distinct CDR3 sequences, about 3.9% of them singletons. Points from the study as a whole: Peaking on day 5 versus 15, the secondary response was faster but weaker. Subsequent booster samples again held most clones from primary vaccination (approximately 95% CD4, about 85% CD8).

This clonotype came up many times. Its antigen is currently unknown. This receptor was identified in a man between 18 and 29 years old who received the YFV17D yellow fever vaccine. The sample in question was PBMCs, obtained 15 days after the yellow fever booster vaccination.

The DNA for the CDR3 is TGTGCCAGCAGCCCCTGGACTAGCTCCTACAATGAGCAGTTCTTC. It specifies CASSPWTSSYNEQFF. The rearrangement joins TRBV7-3 to TRBJ2-1; TRBD2 matches at 7 bases. Germline CDR1 reads SGHTA; CDR2 reads FQGTGA. V shed 5 bases, J shed 0 bases, and the junction held 4 bases outside the gene matches. The CDR3 totals 15 residues.